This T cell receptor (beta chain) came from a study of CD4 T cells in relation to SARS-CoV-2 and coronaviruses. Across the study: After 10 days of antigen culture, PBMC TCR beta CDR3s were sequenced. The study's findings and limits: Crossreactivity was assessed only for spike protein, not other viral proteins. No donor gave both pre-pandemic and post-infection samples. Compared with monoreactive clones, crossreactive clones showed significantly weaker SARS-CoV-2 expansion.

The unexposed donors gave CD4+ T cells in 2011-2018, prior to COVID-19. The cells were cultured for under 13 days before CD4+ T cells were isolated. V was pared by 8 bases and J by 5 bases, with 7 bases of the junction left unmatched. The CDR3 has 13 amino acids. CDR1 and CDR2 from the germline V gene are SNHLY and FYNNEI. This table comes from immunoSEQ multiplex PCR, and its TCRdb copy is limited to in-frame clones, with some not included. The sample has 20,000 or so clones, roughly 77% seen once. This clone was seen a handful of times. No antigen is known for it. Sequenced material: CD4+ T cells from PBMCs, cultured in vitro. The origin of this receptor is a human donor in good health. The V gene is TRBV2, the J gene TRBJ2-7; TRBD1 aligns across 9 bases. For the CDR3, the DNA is TGTGCCAGCCAGTACCGGACAGGGGACGAGCAGTACTTC. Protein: CASQYRTGDEQYF.